This TCR beta chain was retrieved from a study of regulatory T cells in long-lasting Graves disease. Time point reported: newly diagnosed GD, antithyroid drugs for less than 3 months. Isolated PBMC RNA provided the starting material for the TCR library. This clonotype showed up just a few times. The TCR beta library used iRepertoire HTBI primers with Arm-PCR amplification of CDR3. TCRdb re-called the multiplex PCR reads with MiXCR, one entry per CDR3 protein. The sample has hundreds of thousands of distinct CDR3 sequences; about 15% are singletons. Germline V gene data show CDR1 as SGDLS and CDR2 as YYNGEE. Trimming cost V 0 bases and J 6 bases, with 18 bases left between them. This CDR3 is built from 16 residues. This sample was shared with a second study, whose subject was T cells in Graves' hyperthyroidism and ophthalmopathy.

The specimen comprised peripheral blood mononuclear cells (PBMCs), sampled at new diagnosis, from a patient treated with antithyroid drugs. The TCR sequence derives from a woman in her 30s with Graves disease. The rearrangement uses TRBV9 and TRBJ1-1, with D possibly being TRBD1 (6 bases). The chain's CDR3 is CASSVDREYMSAEAFF. The CDR3 region has the DNA TGTGCCAGCAGCGTAGACAGGGAATATATGTCCGCTGAAGCTTTCTTT.